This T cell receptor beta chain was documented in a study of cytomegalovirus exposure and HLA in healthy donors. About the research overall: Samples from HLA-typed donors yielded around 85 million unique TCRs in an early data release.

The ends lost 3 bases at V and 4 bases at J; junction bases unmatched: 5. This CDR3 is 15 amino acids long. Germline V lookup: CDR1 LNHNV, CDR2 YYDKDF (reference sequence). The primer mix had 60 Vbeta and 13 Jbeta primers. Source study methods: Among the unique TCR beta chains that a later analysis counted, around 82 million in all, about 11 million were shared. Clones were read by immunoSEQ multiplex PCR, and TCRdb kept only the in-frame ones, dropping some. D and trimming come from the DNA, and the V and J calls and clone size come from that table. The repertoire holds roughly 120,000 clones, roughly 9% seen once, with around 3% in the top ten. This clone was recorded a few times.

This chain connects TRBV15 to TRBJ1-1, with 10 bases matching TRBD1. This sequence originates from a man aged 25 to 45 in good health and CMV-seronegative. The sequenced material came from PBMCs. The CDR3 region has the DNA TGTGCCACCAGCAGTACCGGGACAGGGGCCACTGAAGCTTTCTTT. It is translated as CATSSTGTGATEAFF.